These 3 T cell receptor beta chains were all obtained from the same sample, sequenced in a study of CD8 T cells in ankylosing spondylitis. TCRdb redid the calling of the 5' RACE reads with MiXCR, one entry per CDR3 protein. Here the sample spans about 130,000 distinct CDR3 sequences, approximately 14% being singletons. Sequenced sample: blood, either unsorted or a sorted T cell fraction (not recorded which). These receptor sequences come from a female donor with ankylosing spondylitis or in good health (not recorded which).

This clonotype was seen repeatedly, ten times or more. The V gene is TRBV12-3 or TRBV12-4, the J gene TRBJ1-5, with TRBD1 identical over 11 bases. This CDR3 contains 13 residues. The junction had 0 bases not matched to a gene; V was cut back by 4 bases and J by 7 bases. The CDR3 here is CASSWDRGQPQHF. The CDR3 nucleotides read TGTGCCAGCAGTTGGGACAGGGGGCAGCCCCAGCATTTT.

This rearrangement joins TRBV5-1 to TRBJ1-1; D perhaps matches TRBD1 (5 bases). Trimming took 5 bases from V and 3 from J, leaving 11 bases between them. The germline V gene has CDR1 SGHRS and CDR2 YFSETQ. The CDR3 extends over 13 amino acids. The CDR3 sequence: CASRRTGDTEAFF. DNA of the CDR3: TGCGCCAGCAGGAGGACGGGGGACACTGAAGCTTTCTTT.

This chain uses TRBV20-1 with TRBJ2-3; D gene uncertain. With 3 bases removed from V and 7 bases from J, the gap between germline ends came to 11 bases. The CDR3 extends over 12 amino acids. Germline assignment: CDR1 DFQATT and CDR2 SNEGSKA (reference sequence). This chain's CDR3 is CSASPTRYTQYF. For the CDR3, the DNA is TGCAGTGCTAGCCCCACGCGCTATACGCAGTATTTT.